Reported below is one TCR beta chain. No antigen is known for it. Germline CDR1 is SNHLY and CDR2 is FYNNEI. This CDR3 is built from 15 residues. V lost 3 bases to trimming and J lost 4 bases; unmatched junction nucleotides: 5. This table comes from immunoSEQ multiplex PCR, and its TCRdb copy is limited to in-frame clones, with some not included. The sample lists tens of thousands of clones; more than 70% were seen once. This entry is derived from a study of PD-1 blockade in classical Hodgkin lymphoma. General study points: Differences between repertoires have undefined causes, possibly disease activity or prior therapy. Newly diagnosed patients reportedly had lower baseline TCR diversity than healthy donors.

Time point reported: newly diagnosed, previously untreated cHL patient sample. CD4+ T cells were purified from thawed PBMCs by negative selection. For comparison, PBMCs from newly diagnosed, untreated classical Hodgkin lymphoma were used. The TCR originated in a human donor with classical Hodgkin lymphoma. The gene calls are TRBV2 and TRBJ1-2, with TRBD1 identical over 10 bases. The source material was CD4+ T cells from blood. The CDR3 DNA reads TGTGCCAGCAGTGATGCAGGACAGGGGGGCTATGGCTACACCTTC. This codes for CASSDAGQGGYGYTF.